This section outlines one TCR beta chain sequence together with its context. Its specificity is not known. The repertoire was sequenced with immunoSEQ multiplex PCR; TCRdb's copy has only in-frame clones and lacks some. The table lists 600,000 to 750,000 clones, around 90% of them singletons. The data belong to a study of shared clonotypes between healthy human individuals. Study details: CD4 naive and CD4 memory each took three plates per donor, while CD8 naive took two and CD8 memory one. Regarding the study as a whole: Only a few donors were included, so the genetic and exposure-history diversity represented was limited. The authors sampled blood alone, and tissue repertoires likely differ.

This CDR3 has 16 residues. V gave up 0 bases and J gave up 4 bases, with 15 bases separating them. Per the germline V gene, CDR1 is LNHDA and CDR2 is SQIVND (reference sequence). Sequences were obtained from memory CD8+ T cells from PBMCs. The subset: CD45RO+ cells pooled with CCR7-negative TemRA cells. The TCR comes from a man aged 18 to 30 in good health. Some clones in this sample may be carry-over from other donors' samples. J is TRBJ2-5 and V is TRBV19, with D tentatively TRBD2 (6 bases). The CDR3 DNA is TGTGCCAGTAGTATAGATTGGGGGGTCCCCGGAGAGACCCAGTACTTC. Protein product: CASSIDWGVPGETQYF.